Below are 28 T cell receptor beta chains sequenced from a single sample in a study of blood T cell repertoires in COVID-19. Generated by immunoSEQ multiplex PCR, the TCRdb table keeps only in-frame clones and is missing some. Among under 300,000 clones listed, 85% to 90% were seen once. Sequencing was carried out using PBMCs or T cells enriched from blood (not recorded which). The source is a woman in her forties or fifties who had recovered from COVID-19.

A remark on this clone: The same CDR3 arises from other DNA sequences in this sample as well. The V call is TRBV10-3, the J call TRBJ1-2, with D tentatively TRBD1 (6 bases). V dropped 2 bases and J dropped 0 bases, with 7 bases sitting between them. CDR1 is ENHRY, CDR2 SYGVKD, per germline. The CDR3 consists of 14 residues. In DNA, the CDR3 is TGTGCCATCAGTGAGGGACAGACTAACTATGGCTACACCTTC. Amino acid sequence: CAISEGQTNYGYTF.

The CDR3 region is CASSENGVAGRGTQYF. Here the CDR3 DNA reads TGTGCCAGCAGTGAAAACGGGGTAGCGGGAAGAGGGACCCAGTACTTC. The chain couples TRBV2 to TRBJ2-5; 8 nucleotides agree with TRBD2. This CDR3 is built from 16 residues. J gave up 7 bases and V 2 bases, and 12 bases lay outside the gene matches. Germline V CDR1 and CDR2: SNHLY, FYNNEI.

V gene TRBV27 combines with J gene TRBJ1-6; 8 bases fit TRBD1. Trimming cost V 8 bases and J 6 bases; bases outside gene matches: 6. Germline CDR1 and CDR2: MNHEY and SMNVEV (reference sequence). This CDR3 comprises 14 residues. The CDR3 is CASASGQGNSPLHF. CDR3 nucleotide sequence: TGTGCCAGCGCCTCCGGACAGGGTAATTCACCCCTCCACTTT.

J is TRBJ1-2 and V is TRBV30; D may be TRBD1 (5 bases). Between the trimmed V and J ends, which lost 0 bases and 4 bases, there was a span of 15 bases. Germline V gene sequence: CDR1 GTSNPN, CDR2 SVGIG (reference sequence). The CDR3 has 15 residues. The CDR3 loop is CAWSVSRQGSYGYTF. The DNA for the CDR3 is TGTGCCTGGAGTGTAAGCCGGCAGGGATCCTATGGCTACACCTTC.

The CDR3 reads CASSIELAGKTDTQYF. DNA for the CDR3: TGTGCCAGTAGTATTGAACTAGCGGGAAAGACAGATACGCAGTATTTT. J is TRBJ2-3 and V is TRBV19, with 10 bases identical to TRBD2. Germline CDR1 LNHDA, CDR2 SQIVND (reference sequence). There are 16 residues in the CDR3. The trim removed 3 bases at V and 3 bases at J, leaving 6 bases unmatched.

This clone was counted once. V is TRBV7-6 and J is TRBJ2-1; TRBD2 matches 12 bases. With V trimmed by 4 bases and J by 8 bases, 3 bases remained unmatched. The CDR3 has 14 residues. The germline CDR1 and CDR2 sequences are SGHVS and FNYEAQ. The CDR3 DNA reads TGTGCCAGCAGCTCTAGCGGGAGGGCGGATGAGCAGTTCTTC. This gives the protein CASSSSGRADEQFF.

This clone was detected only once. The V call is TRBV9, the J call TRBJ1-3; no reliable D call. Deletions cut 4 bases from V and 0 bases from J, with 8 bases between. Germline V gene lookup returns CDR1 SGDLS and CDR2 YYNGEE. The CDR3 has 14 amino acids. The CDR3 loop is CASSNEPSGNTIYF. The CDR3 DNA sequence: TGTGCCAGCAGCAATGAGCCCTCTGGAAACACCATATATTTT.

The J gene is TRBJ1-5, the V gene TRBV18; D is uncertain. Trimming removed 4 bases from V and 2 bases from J, with 12 bases in between. The CDR3 spans 15 residues. CDR1 KGHSH and CDR2 LQKENI come from the germline V gene. CDR3 nucleotides: TGTGCCAGCTCACTCAGACCAGGTCGCAATCAGCCCCAGCATTTT. Encoded protein: CASSLRPGRNQPQHF.

The chain recombines TRBV30 with TRBJ1-4; TRBD1 aligns across 10 bases. The CDR3 length is 18 residues. From germline, CDR1 is GTSNPN and CDR2 SVGIG (reference sequence). V shed 8 bases and J 0 bases; nucleotides not matched to a gene: 15. The CDR3 loop is CARGATGTGATTNEKLFF. The CDR3 DNA sequence: TGTGCCAGAGGGGCGACCGGGACAGGGGCCACAACTAATGAAAAACTGTTTTTT.

J is TRBJ1-2 and V is TRBV3-1 (or the pseudogene TRBV3-2); D might be TRBD1 (6 bases). The CDR3 length is 15 residues. Trimming took off 0 bases at V and 3 bases at J, with 11 bases between the two ends. The germline CDR1 and CDR2 sequences are LGHDT and YNNKEL (reference sequence). CDR3 sequence (DNA): TGTGCCAGCAGCCAAGATCAGGGGCTGGACTATGGCTACACCTTC. Encoded protein: CASSQDQGLDYGYTF.

The chain uses TRBV6-5 and TRBJ2-1, with 12 positions matching TRBD2. The V gene end was trimmed by 6 bases and the J gene end by 8 bases; junction bases not matched to a gene: 8. From germline, CDR1 is MNHEY and CDR2 SVGAGI. CDR3 size: 15 residues. Here the CDR3 reads CASSLTSGSFDEQFF. In DNA form, the CDR3 reads TGTGCCAGCAGCCTGACTAGCGGGAGTTTCGATGAGCAGTTCTTC.

This chain links TRBV27 with TRBJ2-7, with 7 nucleotides matching TRBD2. Looked up from germline, CDR1 is MNHEY and CDR2 is SMNVEV (reference sequence). Losses at the gene ends were 0 bases for V and 3 bases for J; bases not matched to a gene: 5. The CDR3 loop spans 15 amino acids. The CDR3 loop reads CASSLSGGVDYEQYF. CDR3 bases: TGTGCCAGCAGTTTATCGGGGGGGGTGGACTACGAGCAGTACTTC.

The chain has TRBV7-2 and TRBJ1-2, with 7 bases matching TRBD1. The CDR3 covers 15 residues. CDR1 is SGHTA, CDR2 FQGNSA, per germline. V lost 4 bases and J lost 10; bases outside the gene matches: 15. CDR3 coding DNA: TGTGCCAGCAGCTACCAACCGGGACAGCGACAGGTCTACACCTTC. Translation: CASSYQPGQRQVYTF.

V gene TRBV19 combines with J gene TRBJ2-3; 8 bases are a match to TRBD2. This CDR3 has 17 amino acids. Germline V CDR1 and CDR2: LNHDA, SQIVND (reference sequence). V lost 5 bases to trimming and J lost 1 base; unmatched junction nucleotides: 11. Here the CDR3 reads CASSLLRGSGGTDTQYF. The CDR3 DNA is TGTGCCAGTAGTCTTCTTCGGGGTAGCGGGGGCACAGATACGCAGTATTTT.

This sequence joins TRBV5-1 and TRBJ2-1; 8 bases fit TRBD1. This CDR3 has 13 amino acids. V shed 4 bases, J shed 6 bases, and the junction held 3 bases outside the gene matches. Germline V gene data show CDR1 as SGHRS and CDR2 as YFSETQ. The CDR3 loop reads CASSQGAANEQFF. CDR3 coding DNA: TGCGCCAGCAGCCAGGGGGCGGCCAATGAGCAGTTCTTC. Full variable domain (remainder filled in from reference TRBV5-1 and TRBJ2-1): KAGVTQTPRYLIKTRGQQVTLSCSPISGHRSVSWYQQTPGQGLQFLFEYFSETQRNKGNFPGRFSGRQFSNSRSEMNVSTLELGDSALYLCASSQGAANEQFFGPGTRLTVL.

This clone was picked up a small number of times. The chain couples TRBV1 to TRBJ1-1; TRBD1 is the table's D call and was not checked against the DNA. TRBV1 counts as a pseudogene. The CDR3 runs to 15 residues. CDR3 residues: CTSSNGQGANTEAFF. For the CDR3, the DNA is TGCACCAGCAGCAACGGACAGGGGGCTAACACTGAAGCTTTCTTT.

The genes are TRBV20-1 and TRBJ1-2; D perhaps matches TRBD1 (6 bases). Germline CDR1 DFQATT, CDR2 SNEGSKA (reference sequence). The CDR3 runs 11 residues. Between the trimmed V and J ends, which lost 6 bases and 4 bases, there was a span of 9 bases. The CDR3 coding sequence is TGCAGTGCCGAGACAGGCTATGGCTACACCTTC. Its translation: CSAETGYGYTF.

J is TRBJ2-6 and V is TRBV3-1 (or the pseudogene TRBV3-2); a possible D gene is TRBD1 (6 bases). The germline gives CDR1 LGHDT, CDR2 YNNKEL (reference sequence). The CDR3 extends over 16 amino acids. Trimming shortened V by 2 bases and J by 0 bases, and 8 bases separated the two germline ends. The DNA of the CDR3 is TGTGCCAGCAGCCAAAGGACAGACTCTGGGGCCAACGTCCTGACTTTC. This translates into CASSQRTDSGANVLTF.

This rearrangement joins TRBV6-1 to TRBJ2-5; TRBD2 matches 14 bases. V trimming: 3 bases; J trimming: 5 bases; junction bases outside the gene matches: 11. The CDR3 consists of 18 residues. Looked up from germline, CDR1 is MNHNS and CDR2 is SASEGT. As DNA, the CDR3 is TGTGCCAGCAGTGATTCCCGGACTAGCGGGAGGTTCAAGGAGACCCAGTACTTC. Amino acids: CASSDSRTSGRFKETQYF.

The V gene is TRBV6-5, the J gene TRBJ1-2, with TRBD1 matching over 7 bases. The V and J ends lost 2 bases and 0 bases, in that order; junction bases with no gene match: 3. Per germline, CDR1 MNHEY and CDR2 SVGAGI. The CDR3 length is 15 residues. CDR3 in DNA: TGTGCCAGCAGTTACGACAGGGCACCTAACTATGGCTACACCTTC. Translation gives CASSYDRAPNYGYTF.

The CDR3 reads CASSDVRASSYNEQFF. The DNA for the CDR3 is TGCGCCAGCAGCGATGTTCGTGCGAGCTCCTACAATGAGCAGTTCTTC. The chain carries TRBV5-1 and TRBJ2-1; D is unclear. Germline lookup yields CDR1 SGHRS and CDR2 YFSETQ. The CDR3 is 16 residues long. Trimming shortened V by 4 bases and J by 0 bases, and 14 bases separated the two germline ends.

This clone was detected once. The chain combines TRBV5-1 with TRBJ2-7; 7 nucleotides line up with TRBD1. The CDR3 contains 14 residues. The J segment lost 1 base and the V segment lost 5 bases, leaving 6 bases of the junction unmatched. Germline lookup yields CDR1 SGHRS and CDR2 YFSETQ. The CDR3, as DNA: TGCGCCAGCAGGTTGACAGGGAGTTCCTACGAGCAGTACTTC. Translating it yields CASRLTGSSYEQYF.

This chain connects TRBV27 to TRBJ2-1, with 7 positions matching TRBD2. The CDR3 consists of 18 residues. Germline V gives CDR1 MNHEY, CDR2 SMNVEV (reference sequence). V dropped 0 bases and J dropped 4; count of bases not matched to a gene: 12. This CDR3 is CASSLSSGISGRYNEQFF. CDR3 DNA: TGTGCCAGCAGTTTATCGAGCGGGATTTCCGGTAGATACAATGAGCAGTTCTTC.

V gene TRBV24-1 combines with J gene TRBJ2-1, with D maybe TRBD2 (6 bases). The germline V gene has CDR1 KGHDR and CDR2 SFDVKD. CDR3 size: 12 residues. The V and J ends lost 9 bases and 8 bases respectively, with 13 bases between them. The CDR3 spells CATAGGDDEQFF. The CDR3 DNA is TGTGCCACCGCGGGCGGGGACGATGAGCAGTTCTTC.

V gene TRBV5-1 combines with J gene TRBJ1-3, with D tentatively TRBD1 (5 bases). The CDR3 consists of 14 residues. Trimming removed 4 bases from V and 4 bases from J, with 12 bases in between. The V gene's germline CDR1 is SGHRS and CDR2 YFSETQ. The CDR3 coding sequence is TGCGCCAGCAGCATGACAGCGAACGGAAACACCATATATTTT. Encoded protein: CASSMTANGNTIYF.

The rearrangement uses TRBV4-3 and TRBJ2-3, with 7 bases that match TRBD1. Germline assignment: CDR1 LGHNA and CDR2 YSLEER. J gave up 0 bases and V 3 bases, and 3 bases lay outside the gene matches. This CDR3 has 15 residues. In nucleotides, the CDR3 is TGCGCCAGCAGCCACGGGACAGCTAGCACAGATACGCAGTATTTT. Its protein product is CASSHGTASTDTQYF.

This chain uses TRBV11-3 with TRBJ2-7; 8 nucleotides line up with TRBD1. V was clipped by 5 bases and J by 5 bases; unmatched bases: 11. This CDR3 spans 15 amino acids. Germline CDR1 is SGHNT and CDR2 is YENEEA. DNA for the CDR3: TGTGCCAGCAGCCCCCGCGGGACAGGTCTGGACGAGCAGTACTTC. This encodes CASSPRGTGLDEQYF.

The chain employs TRBV18 and TRBJ2-1; TRBD1 matches 12 bases. The germline CDR1 and CDR2 sequences are KGHSH and LQKENI. CDR3 size: 15 residues. J gave up 6 bases and V 5 bases, and 5 bases lay outside the gene matches. CDR3 in DNA: TGTGCCAGCTCAGCGGGACAGGGGGCGTTCAATGAGCAGTTCTTC. Residues: CASSAGQGAFNEQFF.